These 5 T cell receptor beta chains were all obtained from the same sample, sequenced in a study of identical twins. TCRdb re-called the 5' RACE reads through MiXCR, storing one row per CDR3 protein. The table lists fewer than 900,000 distinct CDR3 sequences, around 20% of them singletons. These data were also filed under a second study, of T cells expressing NK-cell markers.

Sequenced material: PBMCs. The receptors were gathered from a woman aged 18-35 years in good health.

The rearrangement links TRBV12-3 or TRBV12-4 to TRBJ1-1; D unclear. Between the trimmed V and J ends, which lost 2 bases and 8 bases, there was a span of 12 bases. The CDR3 spans 13 residues. CDR3 loop: CASSLKGVGEAFF. For the CDR3, the DNA is TGTGCCAGCAGTTTAAAAGGTGTAGGGGAAGCTTTCTTT.

In its sample, this clonotype was seen once. The V call is TRBV20-1, the J call TRBJ2-1; TRBD2 agrees at 10 bases. This CDR3 has 15 residues. Trimming cost V 3 bases and J 6 bases; bases outside gene matches: 8. Germline values: CDR1 DFQATT, CDR2 SNEGSKA (reference sequence). The CDR3 region is CSASYGTSVPNEQFF. The CDR3 region has the DNA TGCAGTGCTAGTTACGGGACTAGCGTGCCCAATGAGCAGTTCTTC.

The chain is built from TRBV3-1 and TRBJ1-2; D is undetermined. The CDR3 contains 15 residues. Per the germline V gene, CDR1 is LGHDT and CDR2 is YNNKEL (reference sequence). The V end was cut by 0 bases, the J end by 5 bases, with 13 bases between. CDR3 region: CASSQDEAGSYGYTF. The CDR3 nucleotides are TGTGCCAGCAGCCAAGATGAGGCGGGTTCGTATGGCTACACCTTC.

The chain combines TRBV7-3 with TRBJ2-7, with no clear D. V dropped 5 bases and J dropped 1 base, with 15 bases sitting between them. This CDR3 has 15 residues. The germline CDR1 and CDR2 sequences are SGHTA and FQGTGA. Here the CDR3 DNA reads TGTGCCAGCAGCCTTCAGCCGGAAGGGTCCTACGAGCAGTACTTC. Translation: CASSLQPEGSYEQYF.

The chain couples TRBV6-1 to TRBJ2-4, with D possibly TRBD1 on 6 matching bases. CDR1 and CDR2 (germline): MNHNS, SASEGT. Between the trimmed V and J ends, which lost 8 bases and 0 bases, there was a span of 8 bases. This CDR3 contains 13 residues. The CDR3 coding sequence is TGTGCCAGCCAGGGGCTAGCCAAAAACATTCAGTACTTC. Translating it yields CASQGLAKNIQYF.